This T cell receptor (beta chain) was profiled in a study of shared T cell receptors in the human thymus. Concerning this clone itself: The junction shows a germline mismatch at one end, possibly a read error.

The method was immunoSEQ multiplex PCR; TCRdb's version includes in-frame clones alone and lacks a portion of them. The sample includes about 500,000 clones, approximately 78% of them seen just once. A further study also used this sample, focusing on human thymus T cells. From that second work: Serving as donors were healthy Finnish infants, each of whom was having open corrective surgery for congenital heart defects. The study used thymus tissue resected during corrective heart surgery.

The source of this sequence is a boy in the first two years of life with a congenital heart defect. The sample taken for sequencing was thymocytes.

CDR3 amino acids: CASSPSGTSEVF. CDR3 sequence (DNA): TGTGCCAGCTCACCTTCCGGGACTAGCGAGGTCTTC. The chain joins TRBV18 to TRBJ2-1; 10 nucleotides match TRBD2. This CDR3 spans 12 amino acids. The germline CDR1 and CDR2 sequences are KGHSH and LQKENI.